This T cell receptor beta chain was retrieved from a study of patients and donors after allogeneic stem cell transplantation. TCRdb reprocessed the RT-PCR reads via MiXCR and lists one record per CDR3 protein. This sample carries approximately 200,000 distinct CDR3 sequences, about 38% of them seen once, and the ten largest clones take roughly 12%. V lost 0 bases and J 10 bases, leaving 8 bases between the germline ends. The CDR3 sequence is 12 residues long. Germline V lookup: CDR1 SGHRS, CDR2 YFSETQ. The sequenced material came from blood, either unsorted or a sorted T cell fraction (not recorded which). The TCR comes from a human donor who was either an allogeneic HSCT recipient or a stem cell or donor lymphocyte infusion donor (not recorded which). It is not recorded whose cells these are; they may come from a transplant donor. This sequence joins TRBV5-1 and TRBJ1-5, with D uncertain. CDR3 DNA sequence: TGCGCCAGCAGCTTGGAAGGAGGTCCCCAGCATTTT. This gives the protein CASSLEGGPQHF.